What follows describes a single TCR beta chain. The data are from a study of blood T cell repertoires in COVID-19. V was cut by 4 bases and J by 0 bases, with 15 bases left in between. The CDR3 spans 16 residues. The germline CDR1 and CDR2 sequences are LNHDA and SQIVND (reference sequence). The authors' processing: From reference gene primer amplification, estimates of nucleated cell counts were derived. Here immunoSEQ multiplex PCR was the method, and the copy in TCRdb shows in-frame clones only, minus some. V, J and clone size were drawn from that table, and D and trimming were deduced from the DNA. The data contain tens of thousands of clones, roughly 85% of them singletons.

The receptor was derived from a human donor in a cohort sampled during active COVID-19. The chain is built from TRBV19 and TRBJ1-2; tentative D call: TRBD1 (5 bases). Specimen: peripheral blood. Written as DNA, the CDR3 is TGTGCCAGTAGTAAGGGCAGGGCTAACCCTAACTATGGCTACACCTTC. Translated, it gives CASSKGRANPNYGYTF.